This TCR beta chain was sequenced in a study of OX40 agonist ivuxolimab in advanced cancers. Study at large: Ivuxolimab, which patients received intravenously every 2 weeks, was dosed at 0.01 to 10 mg/kg.

On cycle 4 day 1 and cycle 7 day 1, as well as at baseline, blood was sampled. Sequenced by immunoSEQ multiplex PCR; TCRdb stores in-frame clones only, minus some. Of tens of thousands of clones listed, 85% to 95% are singletons. Germline CDR1 reads SGHAT; CDR2 reads FQNNGV. This CDR3 spans 16 amino acids. Trimming removed 4 bases from V and 2 bases from J; junction bases left unmatched: 10. V usage is TRBV11-2 and J usage is TRBJ2-7; 8 bases fit TRBD1. This material consisted of CD4+ or CD8+ T cells sorted from blood, taken in a trial of the OX40 agonist ivuxolimab. The receptor's source is an adult with an advanced solid tumor such as melanoma, head and neck, liver or kidney cancer. CDR3 loop: CASSSYLPGQAYEQYF. In DNA, the CDR3 is TGTGCCAGCAGCTCCTACCTCCCGGGACAGGCCTACGAGCAGTACTTC. The full variable domain, its missing parts supplied by reference TRBV11-2 and TRBJ2-7, is EAGVAQSPRYKIIEKRQSVAFWCNPISGHATLYWYQQILGQGPKLLIQFQNNGVVDDSQLPKDRFSAERLKGVDSTLKIQPAKLEDSAVYLCASSSYLPGQAYEQYFGPGTRLTVT.